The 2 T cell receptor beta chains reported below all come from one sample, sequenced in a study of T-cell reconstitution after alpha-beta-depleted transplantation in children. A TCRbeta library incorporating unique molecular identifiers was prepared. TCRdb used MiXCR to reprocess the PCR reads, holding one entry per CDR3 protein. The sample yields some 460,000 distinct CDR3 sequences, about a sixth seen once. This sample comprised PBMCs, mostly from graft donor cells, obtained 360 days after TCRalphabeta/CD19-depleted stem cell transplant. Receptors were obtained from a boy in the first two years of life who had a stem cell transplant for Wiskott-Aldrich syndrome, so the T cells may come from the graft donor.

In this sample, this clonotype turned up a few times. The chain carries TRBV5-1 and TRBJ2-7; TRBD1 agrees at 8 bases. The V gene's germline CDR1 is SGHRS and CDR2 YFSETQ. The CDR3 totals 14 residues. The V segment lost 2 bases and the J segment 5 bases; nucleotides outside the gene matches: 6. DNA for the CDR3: TGCGCCAGCAGCTTCAGGACAGGGTTGGACGAGCAGTACTTC. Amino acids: CASSFRTGLDEQYF.

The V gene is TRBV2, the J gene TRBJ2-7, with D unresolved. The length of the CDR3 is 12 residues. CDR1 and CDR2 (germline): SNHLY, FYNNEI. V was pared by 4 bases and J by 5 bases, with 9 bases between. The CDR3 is CASSGRSDEQYF. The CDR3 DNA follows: TGTGCCAGCAGTGGCAGGTCTGACGAGCAGTACTTC.